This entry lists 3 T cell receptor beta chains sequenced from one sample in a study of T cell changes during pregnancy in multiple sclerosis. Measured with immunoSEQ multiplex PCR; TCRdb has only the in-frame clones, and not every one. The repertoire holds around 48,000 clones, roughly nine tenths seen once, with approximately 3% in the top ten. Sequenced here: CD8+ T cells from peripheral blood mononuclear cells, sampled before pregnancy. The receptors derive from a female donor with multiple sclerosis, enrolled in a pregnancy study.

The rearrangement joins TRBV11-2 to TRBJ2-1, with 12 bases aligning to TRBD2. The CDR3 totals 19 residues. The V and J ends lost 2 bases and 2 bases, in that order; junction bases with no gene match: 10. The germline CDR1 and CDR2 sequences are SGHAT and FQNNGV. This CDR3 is CASSLTPASGGVPYNEQFF. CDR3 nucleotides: TGTGCCAGCAGCTTAACCCCAGCTAGCGGGGGGGTTCCCTACAATGAGCAGTTCTTC.

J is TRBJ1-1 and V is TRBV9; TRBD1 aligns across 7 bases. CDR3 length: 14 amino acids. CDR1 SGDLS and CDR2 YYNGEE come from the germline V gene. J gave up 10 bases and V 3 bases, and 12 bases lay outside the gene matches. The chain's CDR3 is CASSAQQGRHGAFF. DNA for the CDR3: TGTGCCAGCAGCGCTCAACAGGGGCGACATGGAGCTTTCTTT.

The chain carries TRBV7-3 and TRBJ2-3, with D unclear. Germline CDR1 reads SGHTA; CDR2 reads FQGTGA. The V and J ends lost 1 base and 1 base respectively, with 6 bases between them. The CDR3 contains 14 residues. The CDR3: CASSLMGGTDTQYF. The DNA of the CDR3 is TGTGCCAGCAGCTTAATGGGCGGCACAGATACGCAGTATTTT.